What follows are 2 T cell receptor beta chains derived from one specimen sequenced in a study of blood T cells in healthy people across ages (dated by TCRdb to between 2014 and 2017). Library construction relied on 5' RACE. Reads for this sample came from an Illumina HiSeq 2500. A second PCR of roughly 6 to 11 cycles was run with a J-beta primer mix and a sample-barcoded 5' primer. TCRdb reanalyzed the raw reads on its own, using fastp at Q25 for trimming and MiXCR for clone calling, and kept in-frame beta chains. Rows are unified per CDR3 protein, each entry keeping the most common DNA and genes. Within this sample are roughly 1.6 million distinct CDR3 sequences, with around 36% of them counted one time only. 11% of the sample goes to the ten largest clones. Sequenced material: blood. The receptors shown here come from a woman aged 30 to 39 in good health.

This chain uses TRBV27 with TRBJ2-7, with D perhaps TRBD1 (6 bases). The end of the DNA fits TRBJ2-5 better, so the J call may be wrong. Germline CDR1 is MNHEY and CDR2 is SMNVEV (reference sequence). The CDR3 consists of 16 residues. The CDR3 DNA is TGTGCCAGCAGTTTATCAGAGGGGGACAACTCTGAGACCCAGTACTTC. It codes for CASSLSEGDNSETQYF.

The rearrangement links TRBV15 to TRBJ2-3; 8 bases are shared with TRBD1. Germline V CDR1 and CDR2: LNHNV, YYDKDF (reference sequence). The CDR3 runs 17 residues. V trimming: 0 bases; J trimming: 2 bases; junction bases outside the gene matches: 7. In nucleotides, the CDR3 is TGTGCCACCAGCAGAGAGTATCAGGGGGCGACCACAGATACGCAGTATTTT. Translating it yields CATSREYQGATTDTQYF.